This passage covers 2 T cell receptor beta chains from one sample sequenced in a study of T cells in localized non-small cell lung cancer. Clones were sequenced by immunoSEQ multiplex PCR, and TCRdb holds only the in-frame ones, with some missing. The table shows tens of thousands of clones, with roughly nine tenths occurring only once. Sequenced here: peripheral blood, sampled before any cancer treatment. These receptors were collected from a male donor aged 60 or over with stage III squamous cell lung carcinoma.

V usage is TRBV7-2 and J usage is TRBJ1-2; tentative D call: TRBD1 (6 bases). V lost 2 bases and J 0 bases, leaving 13 bases between the germline ends. There are 16 residues in the CDR3. Germline CDR1 SGHTA, CDR2 FQGNSA. The CDR3 reads CASSLFHGQPNYGYTF. The CDR3 DNA is TGTGCCAGCAGCTTATTCCACGGACAGCCTAACTATGGCTACACCTTC.

The rearrangement uses TRBV4-3 and TRBJ2-3; 8 nucleotides line up with TRBD2. V trimming: 3 bases; J trimming: 1 base; junction bases outside the gene matches: 3. This CDR3 is built from 15 residues. Germline V gene sequence: CDR1 LGHNA, CDR2 YSLEER. Here the CDR3 DNA reads TGCGCCAGCAGCCACGGACTAGCAGGCACAGATACGCAGTATTTT. This translates into CASSHGLAGTDTQYF.